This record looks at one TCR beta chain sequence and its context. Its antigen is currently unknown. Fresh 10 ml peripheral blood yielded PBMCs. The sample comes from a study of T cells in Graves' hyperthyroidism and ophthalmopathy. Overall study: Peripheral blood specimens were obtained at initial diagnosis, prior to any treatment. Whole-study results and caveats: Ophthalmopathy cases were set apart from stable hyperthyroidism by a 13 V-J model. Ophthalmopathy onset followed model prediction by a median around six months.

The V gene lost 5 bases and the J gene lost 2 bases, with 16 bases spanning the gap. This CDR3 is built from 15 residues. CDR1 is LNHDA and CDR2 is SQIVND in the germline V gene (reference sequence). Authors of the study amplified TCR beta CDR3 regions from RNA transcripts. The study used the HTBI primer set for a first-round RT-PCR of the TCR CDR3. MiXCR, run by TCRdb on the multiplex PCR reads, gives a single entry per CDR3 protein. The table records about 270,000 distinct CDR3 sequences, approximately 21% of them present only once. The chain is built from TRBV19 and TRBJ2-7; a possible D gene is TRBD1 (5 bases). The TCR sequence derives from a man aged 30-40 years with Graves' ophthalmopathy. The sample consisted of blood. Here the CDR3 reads CASSRRLLDTYEQYF. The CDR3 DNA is TGTGCCAGTAGTCGACGCCTCTTGGACACCTACGAGCAGTACTTC.